This entry is about one T cell receptor beta chain. Its antigen is unknown. It has no much larger one-base neighbor in the sample; base qualities were not kept. The data stem from a study of T cell responses to AZD1222 COVID-19 vaccine (dated by TCRdb to about 2021). At the level of the whole study: AZD1222 recipients whose second dose came at about 4 weeks and those whose second dose came at about 12 weeks were combined into one group, since spike-specific TCR depth and breadth did not differ between the two schedules. A total of 233 trial participants underwent TCR sequencing, of whom about 200 had received two doses of AZD1222 and approximately 25 had received two doses of the MenACWY control vaccine. Trial participants were enrolled by age into 18-55, 56-69 and 70-plus year subgroups, with around 140, 26 and 57 TCR-sequenced participants respectively.

From its cysteine to its phenylalanine, the CDR3 spans 16 amino acids. The retained sequence is limited to the CDR3, 48 bases, with the frame set at the first base. Beyond this particular receptor, the publication reports: After two AZD1222 doses, both the breadth and the depth of spike-specific TCRs were significantly higher than at day 0 and than in MenACWY recipients. Most participants were white British and females outnumbered males, and the authors suggested that clonal diversity may have been underestimated. The whole spike protein was spanned by vaccine-associated CD4 TCRs, and dominant responses were seen in regions 160-218 and 743-854. In the small 56-69-year group, the increase in depth fell short of significance, most likely because of low power. Because no day 14 peak-response samples were available, the repertoires could be characterized only after the peak T cell response. Reportedly, almost half of the unique spike-specific TCRs recognized epitopes lying outside the regions that are mutated in the B.1.351 and B.1.1.7 variants. Conclusions about previously exposed vaccinees are limited, since just six AZD1222 recipients were seropositive for SARS-CoV-2 at baseline.

What this sample's time point label stands for: baseline before first vaccination. The vaccinee samples were drawn from two UK trials, COV001 and COV002, one of which was a single-blind randomized controlled phase 2/3 trial testing AZD1222 (ChAdOx1 nCoV-19) in healthy adults. For TCRbeta chain sequencing, PBMC samples were collected from trial participants at day 0 and at day 28 after the second dose. The CDR3 regions of human TCRbeta chains were analyzed by immunosequencing. On the study's bioinformatics: Repertoire TCRs were checked for matches against a reference library of SARS-CoV-2-specific TCRs that had been generated using the MIRA antigen-specificity platform. Breadth was defined as the fraction of unique TCRs that were SARS-CoV-2-associated. Depth was defined as the fraction of total T cells that were SARS-CoV-2-associated. Each spike-specific TCR was assigned to its reactive spike region and to a CD4 or CD8 class using the MIRA data. Log10-transformed breadth and depth values were compared by one-way ANOVA with Sidak's multiple comparisons tests. In TCRdb, the immuneACCESS table is reduced to in-frame sequences with V and J assigned. These tables do not hold every clone; where another copy was compared, an unresolved V gene accounts for under half, and the others remain unexplained. The DNA was the basis for D and trimming; V, J and clone size are from that table. The sample contains roughly 150,000 clones, roughly 92% of them found a single time. Around 1.5% of the sample is taken by the ten largest.

This receptor was identified in an adult in good health. This material consisted of peripheral blood, taken on day 0 of AZD1222 vaccination. The sequence is built from TRBV21-1 and TRBJ1-5. TRBV21-1 is termed a pseudogene. The DNA reads as follows: TGTGCCAGCAGCAAAGGGGAGTCGGGCCCCACTCAGCCCCAGCATTTT. Its protein product is CASSKGESGPTQPQHF.